One and the same sample provided the 18 T cell receptor beta chains below, sequenced in a study of tumor and adjacent non-tumor tissue in lung cancer. Three rounds of nested PCR, following a modified ARM-PCR protocol, produced the TCRbeta library. Via MiXCR, TCRdb re-called the multiplex PCR reads, giving one row per CDR3 protein. The table has about 200,000 distinct CDR3 sequences, 71% seen once. This sample's RNA came from whole unsorted tissue. Sequencing used lung tumor tissue. These receptor sequences come from a man in his sixties with non-small cell lung cancer.

Concerning this clonotype itself: One base away lies a much larger clone, so this may be a sequencing read error. V is TRBV20-1 and J is TRBJ2-4; D perhaps matches TRBD2 (6 bases). The germline V gene has CDR1 DFQATT and CDR2 SNEGSKA (reference sequence). V was cut by 1 base and J by 3 bases, with 13 bases left in between. This CDR3 is built from 15 residues. The DNA of the CDR3 is TGCAGTGCTAGAGGTTGGAGGCGGGGCAAAAACATTCAGTACTTC. Translation gives CSARGWRRGKNIQYF.

In regard to this clonotype: Since a far larger clone is one base different, this is likely a read error. V is TRBV6-5 and J is TRBJ1-1; no firm D call. The CDR3 spans 12 residues. CDR1 MNHEY and CDR2 SVGAGI come from the germline V gene. The CDR3 sequence is CVSQKRGTEAFF. The CDR3 region has the DNA TGTGTCAGCCAGAAGCGAGGCACTGAAGCTTTCTTT.

The chain employs TRBV29-1 and TRBJ1-3; D remains ambiguous. This CDR3 is built from 14 residues. Trimming cost V 8 bases and J 0 bases, with 14 bases left between them. In germline, CDR1 is SQVTM, CDR2 ANQGSEA. The CDR3 region is CSLPTIHSGNTIYF. Here the CDR3 DNA reads TGCAGCCTACCGACCATTCACTCTGGAAACACCATATATTTT.

V usage is TRBV6-6 and J usage is TRBJ2-5, with a weak D call TRBD2 (6 bases). CDR1 is MNHNY and CDR2 is SVGAGI in the germline V gene (reference sequence). The germline V and J ends were trimmed by 2 bases and 1 base, with 17 bases remaining between them. The CDR3 consists of 17 residues. In DNA, the CDR3 is TGTGCCAGCAGTTACCCGTCCCCGGGGGTGGGCCAAGAGACCCAGTACTTC. Translating it yields CASSYPSPGVGQETQYF.

The chain joins TRBV29-1 to TRBJ2-2; unclear D gene. The CDR3 extends over 13 amino acids. The V and J ends lost 8 bases and 10 bases respectively, with 20 bases between them. Germline V gene lookup returns CDR1 SQVTM and CDR2 ANQGSEA. The CDR3 DNA reads TGCAGCCCCCGGGTCCTGAACACCATGGAGCTGTTTTTT. Translation: CSPRVLNTMELFF.

Note on this clonotype: A single base separates this from a much larger clone, so it may be a read error. The V and J genes are TRBV12-3 or TRBV12-4 and TRBJ1-1; possible D gene TRBD1, 5 bases. The CDR3 extends over 14 amino acids. Trimming removed 10 bases from V and 4 bases from J, with 19 bases in between. CDR3 sequence reads: CANRRTCMGTEAFF. CDR3 DNA: TGTGCCAACCGGAGGACATGCATGGGCACTGAAGCTTTCTTT.

As regards this clonotype: Germline and junction disagree at one end, which may indicate a read error. V usage is TRBV9 and J usage is TRBJ2-1, with 7 bases lining up with TRBD1. CDR1 SGDLS and CDR2 YYNGEE come from the germline V gene. The CDR3 runs to 15 residues. The CDR3 loop reads CTSSLTGVSNNEQFF. CDR3 sequence (DNA): TGTACCAGCAGCTTAACAGGGGTTAGTAACAATGAGCAGTTCTTC.

On this clonotype: A much larger clone differs by one base, so this may be a read error. V gene TRBV20-1 combines with J gene TRBJ2-7, with a possible D match to TRBD1 (6 bases). Germline-derived CDR1 and CDR2 are DFQATT and SNEGSKA (reference sequence). The CDR3 has 15 residues. CDR3 sequence (DNA): TGCAGTGCTCTACCAGGGGCAGGAACCTCCTACGATCAGTACTTC. Protein sequence: CSALPGAGTSYDQYF.

This clonotype was seen ten or more times. This rearrangement joins TRBV4-1 to TRBJ2-3; TRBD2 aligns across 8 bases. Germline lookup yields CDR1 MGHRA and CDR2 YSYEKL. Trimming took 6 bases from V and 2 from J; bases not matched to a gene: 4. CDR3 length: 14 amino acids. As DNA, the CDR3 is TGCGCCAGCAGTGGGCGGGGGGCCACAGATACGCAGTATTTT. This translates into CASSGRGATDTQYF.

As to this clonotype: This clone may be a read error of a much larger clone one base away. This CDR3 reads CASSEAVDRGREIYGYTF. The CDR3 DNA follows: TGTGCCAGCAGTGAAGCGGTGGACAGGGGGCGCGAAATCTATGGCTACACCTTC. The rearrangement links TRBV6-1 to TRBJ1-2, with 11 bases matching TRBD1. There are 18 residues in the CDR3. Unmatched junction bases numbered 10, after V lost 0 bases and J lost 4 bases. In germline, CDR1 is MNHNS, CDR2 SASEGT.

As for this clonotype: A read error may be the cause here, since a much bigger clone is one base away. The V call is TRBV20-1, the J call TRBJ1-2, with D tentatively TRBD1 (5 bases). In germline, CDR1 is DFQATT, CDR2 SNEGSKA (reference sequence). CDR3 length: 15 residues. The CDR3 sequence: CNARDSGTTNYGYTF. Here the CDR3 DNA reads TGCAATGCTAGAGATTCAGGGACCACTAACTATGGCTACACCTTC.

As for this clonotype: This likely comes from a read error, as the CDR3 has no conserved phenylalanine or tryptophan at its end. V gene TRBV12-3 or TRBV12-4 combines with J gene TRBJ1-2; TRBD1 matches at 7 bases. CDR3 length: 13 residues. The CDR3 bases are TGTGACAGCACCGGAGACAGGGTTGGCGGCTACACCCTC. Its protein product is CDSTGDRVGGYTL.

The V gene is TRBV6-5, the J gene TRBJ2-3, with TRBD1 matching 7 bases. Losses at the gene ends were 5 bases for V and 4 bases for J; bases not matched to a gene: 12. CDR1 MNHEY and CDR2 SVGAGI come from the germline V gene. This CDR3 region has 16 residues. The CDR3 loop is CASSNPARGTADTQYF. CDR3 nucleotides: TGTGCCAGCAGTAACCCCGCAAGAGGGACAGCAGATACGCAGTATTTT.

Points on this clonotype: The conserved phenylalanine or tryptophan normally closing the CDR3 is absent here, so this likely arose from a read error. The rearrangement links TRBV20-1 to TRBJ1-5; 7 bases line up with TRBD1. V was pared by 3 bases and J by 7 bases, with 12 bases of the junction left unmatched. This CDR3 region has 15 residues. Germline CDR1 DFQATT, CDR2 SNEGSKA (reference sequence). The CDR3 is CSASATDRPNQPQHY. The CDR3 DNA reads as TGCAGTGCTAGTGCCACGGACAGGCCGAACCAGCCCCAGCATTAT.

This chain uses TRBV12-3 or TRBV12-4 with TRBJ2-1; weak D call: TRBD2 (5 bases). This CDR3 has 16 residues. V was clipped by 2 bases and J by 5 bases, with 16 bases between them. For the CDR3, the DNA is TGTGCCAGCAGTTTACGGGCGGGCGCGGCCGACAATGAGCAGTTCTTC. It is translated as CASSLRAGAADNEQFF.

Comment on this clonotype: Relative to the germline gene, one junction end is altered; a read error may explain this. The V call is TRBV20-1, the J call TRBJ1-5; TRBD1 agrees at 7 bases. There are 16 residues in the CDR3. CDR1 is DFQATT, CDR2 SNEGSKA, per germline (reference sequence). The CDR3 here is CSARARTGHSNQPLHF. Written as DNA, the CDR3 is TGCAGCGCTAGAGCTAGGACAGGCCATAGCAATCAGCCCCTGCATTTT.

This chain uses TRBV12-3 or TRBV12-4 with TRBJ1-6; possibly TRBD1 for D (5 bases). The CDR3 has 14 amino acids. V shed 7 bases and J shed 6 bases, with 13 bases lying between them. The CDR3 protein is CASTATGGNSPLHF. The DNA of the CDR3 is TGTGCCAGCACCGCTACCGGGGGTAATTCACCCCTCCACTTT.

As regards this clonotype: A much larger clone differs by one base, so this may be a read error. The chain has TRBV20-1 and TRBJ1-5, with a possible D match to TRBD1 (6 bases). In germline, CDR1 is DFQATT, CDR2 SNEGSKA (reference sequence). CDR3 length: 15 residues. This CDR3 is CNARTGAEGLQPQHF. CDR3 DNA sequence: TGCAATGCTAGAACGGGGGCGGAGGGGCTACAGCCCCAGCATTTT.